Reported below is one T cell receptor (beta chain). No antigen is known for it. TCRdb fed the 5' RACE reads into MiXCR, producing one record per CDR3 protein. The repertoire holds 450,000 to 550,000 distinct CDR3 sequences, with 20% to 25% as singletons. The sample originates from a study of T cells after yellow fever vaccination. General study points: The CD4 compartment and the CD8 compartment contained a small share of clonotypes in common. Clones that expanded after primary vaccination mostly reappeared after the booster (roughly 96% CD4, about 91% CD8).

V lost 0 bases and J 2 bases, leaving 8 bases between the germline ends. Germline V lookup: CDR1 SGHRS, CDR2 YFSETQ. The CDR3 loop spans 15 amino acids. The sequencing used PBMCs, collected less than 25 days after the first yellow fever vaccination. V gene TRBV5-1 combines with J gene TRBJ2-2; D remains unclear. The TCR comes from a man between 18 and 35 years old who received the YFV17D yellow fever vaccine. The CDR3 coding sequence is TGCGCCAGCAGCTTGGGAGCTATCAACACCGGGGAGCTGTTTTTT. Amino acids: CASSLGAINTGELFF.